A selection of T cell receptor beta chains follows, all from one sample in a study of cytomegalovirus exposure and HLA in healthy donors. Data came from immunoSEQ multiplex PCR; TCRdb stores just in-frame clones and leaves some out. Of 110,000 or so clones listed, around 77% are singletons. Sequencing was done on a sample of PBMCs. The receptors originated from a woman aged 25 to 39 in good health and CMV-seropositive. The CDR3 runs from the conserved cysteine through the conserved F or W.

v_call cdr3_aa
TRBV5-1 CASSLAGGNTEAFF
TRBV6-5 CASSYSPAGVNEQFF
TRBV7-9 CASSWGGEETQYF
TRBV7-6 CASSLEGQTNYGYTF
TRBV6-6 CASSYSSGSSYEQYF
TRBV5-1 CASSSSGNEQFF
TRBV9 CASSVEGAAAGGISSTDTQYF
TRBV18 CASSQAMSAGRYF
TRBV18 CASSPLAAGNEKLFF
TRBV29-1 CSVEYLGTSERYYNEQFF
TRBV10-3 CAISESTGGGNEKLFF
TRBV2 CASTDTRQGTSIIGYTF
TRBV2 CASSKIGQGGNQPQHF
TRBV5-6 CASSRRLAGLYEQYF
TRBV14 CASSQHRENGYTF
TRBV6-5 CASTLQGIQHF
TRBV6-1 CASSEAPGLQTEAFF
TRBV15 CATSRGGTGAYNEQFF
TRBV19 CASSNQAGAGQETQYF
TRBV15 CATSRDGGQGASLYGYTF
TRBV13 CASSLDRLGEAFF
TRBV7-9 CASDRVPNYGYTF
TRBV19 CASSTTGVWGNQPQHF
TRBV19 CATHPRGSANYGYTF
TRBV11-1 CASSQTTGTNTEAFF
TRBV5-5 CASSRQTSGGAEETQYF
TRBV5-4 CASSLDGQALTGELFF